This T cell receptor beta chain was obtained from a study of CD8 T cells in ankylosing spondylitis. General study findings and limits: According to the report, clones linked to the disease were significantly enriched in matched synovial fluid samples taken from ankylosing spondylitis patients.

Germline V gene sequence: CDR1 MNHNS, CDR2 SASEGT. Trimming took 5 bases from V and 6 from J, leaving 21 bases between them. The CDR3 is 16 amino acids. TCRdb recomputed calls from the 5' RACE reads with MiXCR, one row per CDR3 protein. The sample shows about 130,000 distinct CDR3 sequences, approximately 10% of them seen only once. This clonotype showed up many times. Antigen: not known. The sample was blood, either unsorted or a sorted T cell fraction (not recorded which). The chain combines TRBV6-1 with TRBJ2-3; D is perhaps TRBD1 or TRBD2 (6 bases each). The clonotype originates from a male donor with ankylosing spondylitis or in good health (not recorded which). CDR3 sequence reads: CASSRPPGQRVDTQYF. The CDR3 region has the DNA TGTGCCAGCAGTCGTCCCCCTGGACAGCGGGTGGATACGCAGTATTTT.